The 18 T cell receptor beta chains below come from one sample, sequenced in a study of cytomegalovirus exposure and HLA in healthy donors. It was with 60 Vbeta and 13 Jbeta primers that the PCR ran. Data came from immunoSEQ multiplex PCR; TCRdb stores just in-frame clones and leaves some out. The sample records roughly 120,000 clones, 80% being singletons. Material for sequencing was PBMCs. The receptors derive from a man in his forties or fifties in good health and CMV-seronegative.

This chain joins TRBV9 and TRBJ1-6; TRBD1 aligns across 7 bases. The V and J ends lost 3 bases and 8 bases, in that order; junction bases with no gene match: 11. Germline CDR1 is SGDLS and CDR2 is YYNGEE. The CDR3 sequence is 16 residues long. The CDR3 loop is CASSDRLDREYSPLHF. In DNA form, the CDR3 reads TGTGCCAGCAGCGACCGCCTTGACAGGGAGTATTCACCCCTCCACTTT.

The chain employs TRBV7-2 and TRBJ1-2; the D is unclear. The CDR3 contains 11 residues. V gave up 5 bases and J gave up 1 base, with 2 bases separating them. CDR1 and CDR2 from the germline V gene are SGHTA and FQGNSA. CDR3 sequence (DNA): TGTGCCAGCAGCCTTAACTATGGCTACACCTTC. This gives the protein CASSLNYGYTF.

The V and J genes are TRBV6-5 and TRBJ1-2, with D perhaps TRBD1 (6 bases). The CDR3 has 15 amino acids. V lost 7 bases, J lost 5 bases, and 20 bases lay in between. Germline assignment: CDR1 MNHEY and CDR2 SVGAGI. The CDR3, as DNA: TGTGCCAGCACTGCGGGAGTCCAGGGGTCGTATGGCTACACCTTC. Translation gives CASTAGVQGSYGYTF.

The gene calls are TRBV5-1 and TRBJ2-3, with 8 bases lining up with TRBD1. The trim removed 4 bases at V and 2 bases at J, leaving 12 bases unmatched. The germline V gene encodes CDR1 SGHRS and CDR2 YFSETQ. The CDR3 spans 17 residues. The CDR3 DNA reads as TGCGCCAGCAGCACAGGTCAGGGGGCGCGAGTCACAGATACGCAGTATTTT. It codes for CASSTGQGARVTDTQYF.

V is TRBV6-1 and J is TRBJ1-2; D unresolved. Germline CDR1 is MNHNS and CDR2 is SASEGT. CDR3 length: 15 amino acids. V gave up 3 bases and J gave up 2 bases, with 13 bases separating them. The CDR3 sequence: CASSDQGSLNYGYTF. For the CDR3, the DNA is TGTGCCAGCAGTGATCAAGGGAGCCTAAACTATGGCTACACCTTC.

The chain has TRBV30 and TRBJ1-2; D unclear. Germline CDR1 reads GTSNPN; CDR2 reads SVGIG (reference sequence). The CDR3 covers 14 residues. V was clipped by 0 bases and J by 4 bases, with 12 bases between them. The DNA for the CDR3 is TGTGCCTGGAGTGTACGAAGTTACTCCTATGGCTACACCTTC. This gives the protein CAWSVRSYSYGYTF.

The DNA of the CDR3 is TGTGCCAGTAGTATGAGCGGAGTGGGGGCCGTGCATGAGCAGTTCTTC. Its protein product is CASSMSGVGAVHEQFF. The J gene is TRBJ2-1, the V gene TRBV19, with D possibly matching TRBD1 (6 bases). Germline-derived CDR1 and CDR2 are LNHDA and SQIVND (reference sequence). The V end was cut by 3 bases, the J end by 8 bases, with 20 bases between. The CDR3 is 16 residues long.

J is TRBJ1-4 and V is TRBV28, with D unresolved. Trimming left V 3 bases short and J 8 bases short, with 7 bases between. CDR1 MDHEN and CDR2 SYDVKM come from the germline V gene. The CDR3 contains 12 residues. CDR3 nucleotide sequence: TGTGCCAGCAGTTTCGACACAGAAAAACTGTTTTTT. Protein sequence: CASSFDTEKLFF. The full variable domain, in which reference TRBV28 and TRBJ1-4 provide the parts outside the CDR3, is DVKVTQSSRYLVKRTGEKVFLECVQDMDHENMFWYRQDPGLGLRLIYFSYDVKMKEKGDIPEGYSVSREKKERFSLILESASTNQTSMYLCASSFDTEKLFFGSGTQLSVL.

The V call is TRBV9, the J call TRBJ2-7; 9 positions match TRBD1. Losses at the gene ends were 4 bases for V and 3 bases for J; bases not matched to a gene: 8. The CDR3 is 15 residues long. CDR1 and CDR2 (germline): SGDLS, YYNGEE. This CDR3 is CASSPQGGQGYEQYF. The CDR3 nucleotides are TGTGCCAGCAGCCCCCAGGGGGGACAGGGCTACGAGCAGTACTTC.

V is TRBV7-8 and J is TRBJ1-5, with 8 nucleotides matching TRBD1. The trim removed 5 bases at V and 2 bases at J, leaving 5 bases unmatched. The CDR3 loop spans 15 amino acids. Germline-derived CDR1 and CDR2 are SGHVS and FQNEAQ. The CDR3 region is CASSMDRAGNQPQHF. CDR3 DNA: TGTGCCAGCAGCATGGACAGGGCCGGCAATCAGCCCCAGCATTTT.

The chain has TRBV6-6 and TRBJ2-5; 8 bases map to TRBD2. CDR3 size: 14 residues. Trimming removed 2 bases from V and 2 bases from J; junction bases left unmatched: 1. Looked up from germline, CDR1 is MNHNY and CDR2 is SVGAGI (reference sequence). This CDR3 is CASSYRGGQETQYF. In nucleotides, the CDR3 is TGTGCCAGCAGTTACCGGGGGGGACAAGAGACCCAGTACTTC.

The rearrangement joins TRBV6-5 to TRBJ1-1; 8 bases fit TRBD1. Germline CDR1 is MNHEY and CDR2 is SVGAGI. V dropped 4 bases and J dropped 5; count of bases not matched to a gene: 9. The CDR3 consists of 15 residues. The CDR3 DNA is TGTGCCAGCAGTTTTGACAGGGGATTGGATACTGAAGCTTTCTTT. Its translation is CASSFDRGLDTEAFF.

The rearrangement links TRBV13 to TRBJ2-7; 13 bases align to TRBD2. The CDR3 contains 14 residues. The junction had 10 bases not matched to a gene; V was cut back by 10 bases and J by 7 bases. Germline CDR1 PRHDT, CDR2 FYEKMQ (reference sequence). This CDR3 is CATDRGLAGQEQYF. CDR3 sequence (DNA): TGTGCCACCGACCGGGGACTAGCGGGGCAGGAGCAGTACTTC.

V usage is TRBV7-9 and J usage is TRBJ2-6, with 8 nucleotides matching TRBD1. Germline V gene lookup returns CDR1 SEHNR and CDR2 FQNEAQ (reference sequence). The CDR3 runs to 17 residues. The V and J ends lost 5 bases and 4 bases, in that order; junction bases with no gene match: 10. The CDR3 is CASSGRTGLSGANVLTF. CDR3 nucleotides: TGTGCCAGCAGCGGCCGGACAGGGCTAAGCGGGGCCAACGTCCTGACTTTC.

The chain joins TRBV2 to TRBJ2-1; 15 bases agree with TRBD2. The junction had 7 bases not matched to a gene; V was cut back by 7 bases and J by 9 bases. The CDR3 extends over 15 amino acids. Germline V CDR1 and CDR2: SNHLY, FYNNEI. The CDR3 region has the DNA TGTGCCAGCACGTCCGGGACTAGCGGGGGGACTGAGCAGTTCTTC. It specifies CASTSGTSGGTEQFF.

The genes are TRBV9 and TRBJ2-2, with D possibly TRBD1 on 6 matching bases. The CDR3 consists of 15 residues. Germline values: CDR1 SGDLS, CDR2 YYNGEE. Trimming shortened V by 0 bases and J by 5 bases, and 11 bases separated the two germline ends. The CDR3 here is CASSVVQGRTGELFF. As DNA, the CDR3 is TGTGCCAGCAGCGTAGTACAGGGCCGGACCGGGGAGCTGTTTTTT.

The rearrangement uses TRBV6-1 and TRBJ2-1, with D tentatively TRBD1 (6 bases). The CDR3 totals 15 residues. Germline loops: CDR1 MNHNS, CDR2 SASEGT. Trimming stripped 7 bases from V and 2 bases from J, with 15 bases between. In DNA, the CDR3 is TGTGCCAGCACCCCCGGGTCAGGGGCCTACAATGAGCAGTTCTTC. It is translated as CASTPGSGAYNEQFF.

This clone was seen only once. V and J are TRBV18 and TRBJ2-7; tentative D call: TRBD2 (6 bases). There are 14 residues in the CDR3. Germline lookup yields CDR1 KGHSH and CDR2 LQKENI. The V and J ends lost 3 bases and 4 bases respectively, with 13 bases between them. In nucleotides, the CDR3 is TGTGCCAGCTCACCCCCGGACGGACTATACGAGCAGTACTTC. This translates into CASSPPDGLYEQYF.